This T cell receptor (beta chain) appears in the sequencing data of a study of blood T cell repertoires in COVID-19. V lost 4 bases and J lost 7, with 14 bases in between. CDR3 length equals 13 residues. Germline V gene lookup returns CDR1 LGHDT and CDR2 YNNKEL (reference sequence). Data came from immunoSEQ multiplex PCR; TCRdb stores just in-frame clones and leaves some out. The sample consists of some 47,000 clones, roughly 87% of them appearing once. This TCR was recovered from a man aged 55 to 70 with active COVID-19. This rearrangement joins TRBV3-1 (or the pseudogene TRBV3-2) to TRBJ2-7; a weak D match, TRBD1 (6 bases). Sequenced: peripheral blood. The CDR3 loop is CASSPRGSGEQYF. CDR3 DNA: TGTGCCAGCAGCCCCAGGGGTTCTGGAGAGCAGTACTTC.